The sequence of this TCR beta chain was determined in a study of T cells in narcolepsy. Looking at the study overall: Enrolled donors included narcolepsy type 1 or type 2 patients and healthy controls.

This CDR3 contains 16 residues. In germline, CDR1 is SGDLS, CDR2 YYNGEE. Trimming shortened V by 3 bases and J by 1 base, and 14 bases separated the two germline ends. Assay: immunoSEQ multiplex PCR; the TCRdb copy retains only in-frame clones and omits some. The table records about 35,000 clones, 80% of them present only once. Points on this clone: No antigen is known for it.

Study-wide points: No autoreactive T cell clone sequences appeared in some memory CD4+ repertoires. HCRT-specific and TRIB2-specific autoreactive clonotypes appeared among same-patient CSF and blood CD4+ clonotypes. Healthy controls reportedly lacked the autoreactive clonotypes serially found in patients' blood.

This TCR was recovered from a human donor in good health. The sequenced material came from memory (CD45RA-) CD4+ T cells from blood. This rearrangement joins TRBV9 to TRBJ2-1; tentative D call: TRBD1 (5 bases). The chain's CDR3 is CASSEVPDSSYNEQFF. DNA for the CDR3: TGTGCCAGCAGCGAAGTCCCCGACAGTTCCTACAATGAGCAGTTCTTC.